These 14 T cell receptor beta chains were sequenced from one sample in a study of cytomegalovirus exposure and HLA in healthy donors. PCR amplification relied on 60 Vbeta primers (plus 13 Jbeta primers). Clones were sequenced by immunoSEQ multiplex PCR, and TCRdb holds only the in-frame ones, with some missing. The sample lists approximately 150,000 clones, about 85% occurring once. Input material: PBMCs. The receptors come from a man aged 50 or older in good health and CMV-seropositive.

This clone was observed a single time. The V and J genes are TRBV5-4 and TRBJ2-7; 9 bases are shared with TRBD1. Germline CDR1 is SGHNT and CDR2 is YYREEE (reference sequence). J gave up 2 bases and V 3 bases, and 6 bases lay outside the gene matches. The CDR3 loop spans 15 amino acids. CDR3 sequence: CASSWGTGITYEQYF. The DNA for the CDR3 is TGTGCCAGCAGCTGGGGGACAGGGATCACCTACGAGCAGTACTTC.

This clone was counted a single time. The J gene is TRBJ2-2, the V gene TRBV27, with D possibly being TRBD2 (6 bases). From germline, CDR1 is MNHEY and CDR2 SMNVEV (reference sequence). The CDR3 contains 12 residues. V lost 5 bases to trimming and J lost 5 bases, with 6 bases between them. CDR3 protein: CASSGGTGELFF. The CDR3 DNA reads as TGTGCCAGCAGTGGAGGGACCGGGGAGCTGTTTTTT.

On this clone: The same CDR3 arises from other DNA sequences in this sample as well. This sequence joins TRBV6-5 and TRBJ2-1, with 11 bases fitting TRBD2. This CDR3 is 15 amino acids long. The V gene end was trimmed by 6 bases and the J gene end by 4 bases; junction bases not matched to a gene: 5. Germline values: CDR1 MNHEY, CDR2 SVGAGI. The CDR3 DNA follows: TGTGCCAGCAGGAGGGGGACTAGCGGATACAATGAGCAGTTCTTC. It translates to CASRRGTSGYNEQFF.

The chain employs TRBV5-4 and TRBJ2-1, with no clear D. The CDR3 sequence is 17 residues long. Germline V gives CDR1 SGHNT, CDR2 YYREEE (reference sequence). Deletions cut 1 base from V and 0 bases from J, with 14 bases between. CDR3 nucleotide sequence: TGTGCCAGCAGCTTGATGGCGGCCTACCACTCCTACAATGAGCAGTTCTTC. It specifies CASSLMAAYHSYNEQFF.

The chain joins TRBV6-6 to TRBJ1-1, with 11 bases matching TRBD1. This CDR3 contains 14 residues. V lost 0 bases and J lost 11; bases outside the gene matches: 5. Germline values: CDR1 MNHNY, CDR2 SVGAGI (reference sequence). The CDR3 DNA reads TGTGCCAGCAGTTACTCTCGGACAGGGGGCTGGGCTTTCTTT. Encoded protein: CASSYSRTGGWAFF.

This rearrangement joins TRBV7-4 to TRBJ1-5; the D is unclear. Germline V gene data show CDR1 as SGHVT and CDR2 as SQSDAQ. The CDR3 runs 13 residues. V shed 2 bases and J shed 11 bases, with 13 bases lying between them. This CDR3 is CASSLFAEEAQHF. The CDR3 DNA reads TGTGCCAGCAGCTTATTTGCCGAGGAGGCCCAGCATTTT.

The chain recombines TRBV6-5 with TRBJ2-1; 12 nucleotides agree with TRBD2. The CDR3 totals 15 residues. The ends lost 5 bases at V and 4 bases at J; junction bases unmatched: 3. Germline V lookup: CDR1 MNHEY, CDR2 SVGAGI. The CDR3: CASSQTSGGYNEQFF. CDR3 in DNA: TGTGCCAGCAGTCAAACTAGCGGGGGGTACAATGAGCAGTTCTTC.

The chain joins TRBV19 to TRBJ2-3; 8 bases align to TRBD1. The CDR3 is made up of 15 amino acids. Germline V gene sequence: CDR1 LNHDA, CDR2 SQIVND (reference sequence). V lost 6 bases to trimming and J lost 0 bases; unmatched junction nucleotides: 5. CDR3 nucleotides: TGTGCCAGTAGCCCCCGGGACAGGAGCACAGATACGCAGTATTTT. Its protein is CASSPRDRSTDTQYF.

The V gene is TRBV7-3, the J gene TRBJ2-5, with TRBD2 identical over 15 bases. J gave up 5 bases and V 5 bases, and 6 bases lay outside the gene matches. The CDR3 loop spans 16 amino acids. Per germline, CDR1 SGHTA and CDR2 FQGTGA. The DNA of the CDR3 is TGTGCCAGCAGCCATGGACTAGCGGGGGGGCAGGAGACCCAGTACTTC. It is translated as CASSHGLAGGQETQYF.

The rearrangement joins TRBV11-2 to TRBJ1-6; 8 nucleotides line up with TRBD1. The CDR3 contains 14 residues. In germline, CDR1 is SGHAT, CDR2 FQNNGV. Trimming cost V 4 bases and J 6 bases; bases outside gene matches: 2. The CDR3 region has the DNA TGTGCCAGCAGCTCCGACAGGGGTAATTCACCCCTCCACTTT. This translates into CASSSDRGNSPLHF.

The chain links TRBV29-1 to TRBJ2-3; TRBD2 is a possible D gene (6 bases). This CDR3 spans 13 amino acids. The V end was cut by 7 bases, the J end by 3 bases, with 14 bases between. Germline V lookup: CDR1 SQVTM, CDR2 ANQGSEA. The CDR3 sequence: CSATGGRTDTQYF. CDR3 nucleotide sequence: TGCAGCGCCACTGGGGGGAGAACAGATACGCAGTATTTT.

V gene TRBV30 combines with J gene TRBJ1-1, with a weak D call TRBD1 (5 bases). Per germline, CDR1 GTSNPN and CDR2 SVGIG (reference sequence). This CDR3 spans 15 amino acids. V lost 2 bases to trimming and J lost 4 bases, with 17 bases between them. CDR3 coding DNA: TGTGCCTGGAGTTTTTACGCTATAGGGGCCACTGAAGCTTTCTTT. Its protein is CAWSFYAIGATEAFF.

The table lists this clone with a few counts. This chain joins TRBV5-4 and TRBJ2-1, with TRBD2 matching 12 bases. With V trimmed by 3 bases and J by 13 bases, 8 bases remained unmatched. The CDR3 is made up of 14 amino acids. Germline-derived CDR1 and CDR2 are SGHNT and YYREEE (reference sequence). The CDR3 DNA reads TGTGCCAGCAGCTCGACTAGCGGGAGCCCCTCTCAGTTCTTC. Translated: CASSSTSGSPSQFF.

The chain joins TRBV10-3 to TRBJ1-2; the D gene is possibly TRBD1 (6 bases). The CDR3 runs to 15 residues. Germline CDR1 reads ENHRY; CDR2 reads SYGVKD. Deletions cut 6 bases from V and 0 bases from J, with 14 bases between. Here the CDR3 DNA reads TGTGCCATCAGACGGACAGATACACCTAACTATGGCTACACCTTC. It translates to CAIRRTDTPNYGYTF.